This TCR beta chain was captured in a study of blood T cell repertoires in COVID-19. Across the whole study: Samples came from the United States, Italy and Spain, spanning acute and convalescent COVID-19. Nucleic acid was either cDNA or gDNA, and it came from T cells, B-cell-depleted T cells, or PBMCs.

As originally analysed: Amplification of reference gene primers was used by the study to estimate nucleated cell counts. Generated by immunoSEQ multiplex PCR, the TCRdb table keeps only in-frame clones and is missing some. V, J and clone size are those of that table, while D and trimming were read from the DNA. The table includes about 44,000 clones, around 92% detected once. V was cut by 3 bases and J by 7 bases, with 13 bases left in between. The germline gives CDR1 SEHNR, CDR2 FQNEAQ (reference sequence). This CDR3 region has 14 residues. This chain connects TRBV7-9 to TRBJ1-5; tentatively, D is TRBD1 (6 bases). The clonotype was recovered from a human donor in a cohort sampled during active COVID-19. Specimen: peripheral blood. The CDR3 DNA is TGTGCCAGCAGCTTCGCGGGGGCCCGGCAGCCCCAGCATTTT. As protein: CASSFAGARQPQHF.